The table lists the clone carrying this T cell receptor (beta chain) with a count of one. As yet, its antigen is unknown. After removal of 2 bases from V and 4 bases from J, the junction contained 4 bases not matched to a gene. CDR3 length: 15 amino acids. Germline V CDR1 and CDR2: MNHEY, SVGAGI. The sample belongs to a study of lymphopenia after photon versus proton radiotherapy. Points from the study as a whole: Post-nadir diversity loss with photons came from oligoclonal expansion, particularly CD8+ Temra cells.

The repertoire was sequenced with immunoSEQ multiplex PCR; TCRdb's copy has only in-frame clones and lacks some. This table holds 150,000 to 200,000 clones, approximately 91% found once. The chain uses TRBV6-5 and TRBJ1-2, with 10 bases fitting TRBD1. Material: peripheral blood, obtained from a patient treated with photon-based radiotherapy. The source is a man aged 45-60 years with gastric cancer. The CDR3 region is CASSYGTGVGYGYTF. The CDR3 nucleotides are TGTGCCAGCAGTTACGGGACAGGGGTTGGCTATGGCTACACCTTC.